The clone carrying this T cell receptor beta chain occurred a few times. As yet, its antigen is unknown. Trimming removed 1 base at V and 7 bases at J, with 11 bases between. Germline loops: CDR1 SGDLS, CDR2 YYNGEE. This CDR3 is built from 13 residues. Time point here: newly diagnosed GD, antithyroid drugs for less than 3 months. Scientists built the TCR library using RNA that was extracted from PBMCs. The data derive from a study of regulatory T cells in long-lasting Graves disease. Study-wide context: Newly diagnosed Graves' patients took antithyroid drugs under 3 months.

Overall study findings and caveats: Persistent disease preferred TRBV28, TRBJ1-2 and TRBJ2-5.

Building of the TCR beta libraries involved iRepertoire HTBI primers and Arm-PCR of CDR3 regions. Each CDR3 protein is one row after TCRdb ran MiXCR on the multiplex PCR reads. Of fewer than 550,000 distinct CDR3 sequences listed, 15% to 20% are singletons. This same sample was also part of a study on T cells in Graves' hyperthyroidism and ophthalmopathy.

The sequence derives from a woman aged 35-60 years with Graves disease. Sequences were derived from peripheral blood mononuclear cells (PBMCs), sampled at new diagnosis, from a patient treated with antithyroid drugs. The rearrangement links TRBV9 to TRBJ1-2, with unresolved D. The CDR3 DNA reads TGTGCCAGCAGCGTATCATTGGAGGGTGGCTACACCTTC. This sequence encodes CASSVSLEGGYTF.